These T cell receptor beta chains were read from a single sample in a study of shared clonotypes between healthy human individuals. Only in-frame clones appear in the TCRdb table, and some are missing; sequencing was by immunoSEQ multiplex PCR. The table lists under 1,100,000 clones, around 82% of them singletons. The sample taken for sequencing was memory CD4+ T cells from PBMCs. All receptors derive from a man between 18 and 35 years old in good health. Some clones in this sample may be carry-over from other donors' samples. The CDR3 runs from the conserved cysteine through the conserved F or W. The D gene is left open where the match is weak. A row's size may be missing; if present it is once, few, many or a size class.

-,TRBV27,-,TRBJ1-2,CASSSNKNYGYTF,TGTGCCAGCAGTTCGAACAAGAACTATGGCTACACCTTC
-,TRBV7-2,-,TRBJ1-2,CASSLLGFNYGYTF,TGTGCCAGCAGCTTGCTTGGGTTCAACTATGGCTACACCTTC
few,TRBV30,-,TRBJ1-1,CAWTLQMNTEAFF,TGTGCCTGGACCCTTCAGATGAACACTGAAGCTTTCTTT
-,TRBV7-2,-,TRBJ1-5,CASSMYSNQPQHF,TGTGCCAGCAGCATGTATAGCAATCAGCCCCAGCATTTT
-,TRBV11-1,-,TRBJ1-1,CASSSTVGNTEAFF,TGTGCCAGCAGCTCGACAGTAGGAAACACTGAAGCTTTCTTT
-,TRBV7-2,-,TRBJ1-2,CASSLEGRGSGYTF,TGTGCCAGCAGCTTAGAGGGCAGGGGCTCTGGCTACACCTTC
-,TRBV21-1,-,TRBJ2-7,CASSPLAGYEQYF,TGTGCCAGCAGCCCTTTGGCGGGCTACGAGCAGTACTTC
few,TRBV21-1,-,TRBJ2-7,CASSNREPGLAELSSYEQYF,TGTGCCAGCAGCAACCGAGAACCGGGACTAGCGGAACTTAGCTCCTACGAGCAGTACTTC
once,TRBV7-3,TRBD1,TRBJ2-2,CASSRGQGAGELFF,TGTGCCAGCAGCCGCGGGCAGGGGGCCGGGGAGCTGTTTTTT
-,TRBV27,-,TRBJ1-5,CASSLSLYQPQHF,TGTGCCAGCAGTTTATCGCTTTATCAGCCCCAGCATTTT
-,TRBV4-1,-,TRBJ1-1,CASSQDQGTEAFF,TGCGCCAGCAGCCAAGACCAAGGGACTGAAGCTTTCTTT
few,TRBV5-4,-,TRBJ1-2,CASSYPGLQAEAYGYTF,TGTGCCAGCAGCTACCCGGGACTTCAAGCTGAGGCGTATGGCTACACCTTC
-,TRBV9,-,TRBJ2-2,CASSPLSEVGELFF,TGTGCCAGCAGCCCTCTCTCCGAGGTCGGGGAGCTGTTTTTT
few,TRBV18,-,TRBJ1-4,CASSLNRDPEKLFF,TGTGCCAGCTCACTCAACCGGGACCCTGAAAAACTGTTTTTT
-,TRBV11-2,-,TRBJ1-2,CASSLGGVGYGYTF,TGTGCCAGCAGCTTAGGTGGGGTGGGGTATGGCTACACCTTC
-,TRBV29-1,TRBD1,TRBJ2-5,CSVSGTGAETQYF,TGCAGCGTTTCTGGGACAGGGGCGGAGACCCAGTACTTC
-,TRBV4-2,TRBD1,TRBJ2-1,CASSQGGQGGNEQFF,TGTGCCAGCAGCCAAGGGGGACAGGGAGGTAATGAGCAGTTCTTC
-,TRBV7-3,TRBD2,TRBJ2-1,CASSPGGGSYNEQFF,TGTGCCAGCAGCCCGGGGGGAGGCTCCTACAATGAGCAGTTCTTC
-,TRBV20-1,-,TRBJ1-2,CSIDRPYGYTF,TGCAGTATTGACAGGCCCTATGGCTACACCTTC
once,TRBV20-1,-,TRBJ2-7,CSSSSYEQYF,TGCAGCTCTAGCTCCTACGAGCAGTACTTC
-,TRBV2,-,TRBJ2-3,CASSKRVTDTQYF,TGTGCCAGCTCAAAGCGGGTCACAGATACGCAGTATTTT
-,TRBV2,-,TRBJ1-3,CASSEFALSGNTIYF,TGTGCCAGCAGTGAATTCGCACTCTCTGGAAACACCATATATTTT
-,TRBV18,-,TRBJ1-1,CASSPRVDTDTEAFF,TGTGCCAGCTCACCCCGGGTGGACACCGACACTGAAGCTTTCTTT
-,TRBV7-8,-,TRBJ2-1,CASSLGSRDEQFF,TGTGCCAGCAGCTTAGGGTCAAGAGATGAGCAGTTCTTC
-,TRBV11-2,TRBD2,TRBJ2-1,CAGGRGSYNEQFF,TGTGCCGGCGGGAGGGGGTCCTACAATGAGCAGTTCTTC
-,TRBV4-1,TRBD2,TRBJ2-3,CASSQDLAGVLYTQYF,TGCGCCAGCAGCCAAGATCTAGCGGGAGTTCTATATACGCAGTATTTT
-,TRBV2,TRBD1,TRBJ1-2,CASSGLGTGTQRPRFGYTF,TGTGCCAGCAGTGGACTCGGGACAGGGACCCAACGTCCCCGTTTTGGCTACACCTTC
-,TRBV5-4,-,TRBJ2-5,CATTNVGGGAETQYF,TGTGCCACCACAAACGTCGGGGGCGGGGCGGAGACCCAGTACTTC
-,TRBV4-2,-,TRBJ2-5,CASSQDQQGGETQYF,TGTGCCAGCAGCCAAGATCAGCAGGGCGGGGAGACCCAGTACTTC
-,TRBV6-5,TRBD1,TRBJ2-7,CASSSSGTGGHEQYF,TGTGCCAGCAGTTCGTCCGGGACAGGAGGCCACGAGCAGTACTTC
-,TRBV2,-,TRBJ2-6,CATDLAGANVLTF,TGTGCCACCGATTTAGCTGGGGCCAACGTCCTGACTTTC
-,TRBV29-1,TRBD1,TRBJ1-5,CSVAQGGFQPQHF,TGCAGCGTTGCACAGGGGGGGTTTCAGCCCCAGCATTTT
-,TRBV6-1,-,TRBJ2-7,CASGPWAANSYEQYF,TGTGCCAGCGGCCCGTGGGCGGCCAACTCCTACGAGCAGTACTTC
-,TRBV6-6,TRBD1,TRBJ1-5,CASRSGTGVQPQHF,TGTGCCAGCAGATCCGGGACAGGGGTCCAGCCCCAGCATTTT
few,TRBV7-2,-,TRBJ2-1,CAGSIQGYEQFF,TGTGCCGGCAGCATACAGGGATATGAGCAGTTCTTC
-,TRBV30,-,TRBJ2-5,CAWSQQAQETQYF,TGTGCCTGGAGTCAGCAGGCTCAAGAGACCCAGTACTTC
-,TRBV7-9,-,TRBJ1-3,CASSLEWTWGEGNTIYF,TGTGCCAGCAGCTTAGAATGGACGTGGGGCGAAGGAAACACCATATATTTT
once,TRBV21-1,-,TRBJ2-7,CASSRGAGEVGEQYF,TGTGCCAGCAGCAGAGGGGCAGGGGAAGTCGGCGAGCAGTACTTC
-,TRBV30,-,TRBJ2-3,CAWSVLGRATDTQYF,TGTGCCTGGAGTGTACTGGGACGGGCCACAGATACGCAGTATTTT
-,TRBV4-3,-,TRBJ2-1,CASSQVIGSYNEQFF,TGCGCCAGCAGCCAAGTTATCGGCTCCTACAATGAGCAGTTCTTC
-,TRBV6-5,TRBD2,TRBJ2-7,CASRMTSGRGYEQYF,TGTGCCAGCAGAATGACTAGCGGGAGAGGCTACGAGCAGTACTTC
-,TRBV10-2,-,TRBJ1-1,CASSESRVANFEAFF,TGCGCCAGCAGTGAGTCGAGGGTGGCCAACTTTGAAGCTTTCTTT
-,TRBV2,TRBD2,TRBJ2-1,CASSRLAGVNEQFF,TGTGCCAGCAGTCGACTAGCGGGAGTTAATGAGCAGTTCTTC